The clone carrying this TCR beta chain was counted a single time. This specimen comes from a study of blood T cell repertoires in COVID-19. Study-wide context: Researchers got acute and convalescent COVID-19 samples from the United States, Italy and Spain.

In assigning cohorts, the study relied on participant-reported clinical history. The V and J ends lost 5 bases and 3 bases, in that order; junction bases with no gene match: 4. The CDR3 spans 14 residues. Germline lookup yields CDR1 SGHTA and CDR2 FQGNSA. In the original processing: Nucleated cell number was recorded as an estimate derived from reference gene primer amplification. Generated by immunoSEQ multiplex PCR, the TCRdb table keeps only in-frame clones and is missing some. Clone size and V and J calls were adopted from that table, with D and trimming inferred from the DNA. Of under 200,000 clones in the sample, 88% are singletons; the top ten hold around 6.7%.

The V call is TRBV7-2, the J call TRBJ2-1; 7 bases match TRBD2. The sequence was collected from a woman in her 50s who had recovered from COVID-19. Sequenced material: PBMCs or T cells enriched from blood (not recorded which). For the CDR3, the DNA is TGTGCCAGCAGCCCGAGCGGGGTCTACAATGAGCAGTTCTTC. Encoded protein: CASSPSGVYNEQFF. The full variable domain, in which reference TRBV7-2 and TRBJ2-1 provide the parts outside the CDR3, is GAGVSQSPSNKVTEKGKDVELRCDPISGHTALYWYRQSLGQGLEFLIYFQGNSAPDKSGLPSDRFSAERTGGSVSTLTIQRTQQEDSAVYLCASSPSGVYNEQFFGPGTRLTVL.